Sequencing of this T cell receptor (beta chain) was carried out in a study of blood T cell repertoires in COVID-19. Germline CDR1 is SGHVS and CDR2 is FNYEAQ. The CDR3 is made up of 13 amino acids. Trimming stripped 5 bases from V and 3 bases from J, with 10 bases between. Clones were sequenced by immunoSEQ multiplex PCR, and TCRdb holds only the in-frame ones, with some missing. Of some 78,000 clones listed, around 80% were seen once; the top ten hold approximately 6.2%. This TCR came from a man between 60 and 75 years old with active or convalescent COVID-19. The chain recombines TRBV7-6 with TRBJ1-1; perhaps TRBD1 as D (6 bases). Sequenced: peripheral blood. CDR3: CASSTRTDTEAFF. The CDR3 DNA reads as TGTGCCAGCAGCACCAGGACAGACACTGAAGCTTTCTTT.